The rows below give T cell receptor beta chains drawn from one sample of a study of T cell repertoires in cytomegalovirus infection. These receptors have no known antigen. TCRdb itself ran the reads through MiXCR, one entry per CDR3 protein. The table records roughly 730,000 distinct CDR3 sequences, roughly 30% of them present only once. Sequenced here: cultured PBMCs, sampled from culture after CMV antigen stimulation. Source of these receptors: a human donor in good health (CMV status not recorded). Some clones in this sample may be carry-over from other donors' samples. Both conserved end residues are part of each CDR3. Fields, in order: J gene, V gene, CDR3 protein.

TRBJ1-5,TRBV5-6,CASSPAGSNQPQHF
TRBJ2-3,TRBV7-2,CASCSHLADTQYF
TRBJ1-5,TRBV7-8,CASSLRGDRSNQPQHF
TRBJ2-3,TRBV6-1,CASSDASGGRDTQYF
TRBJ2-1,TRBV18,CASSPARGPVDEQFF
TRBJ2-5,TRBV5-4,CASSPQGRETQYF
TRBJ2-3,TRBV6-1,CASSVRTSGGRGTDTQYF
TRBJ2-1,TRBV7-6,CASSLGAEDEQFF
TRBJ2-1,TRBV28,CASSTPSRNNEQFF
TRBJ2-6,TRBV7-6,CASGSFLGSGANVLTF
TRBJ1-5,TRBV12-3/TRBV12-4,CASSSQGAGQPQHF
TRBJ1-1,TRBV6-5,CASSGGFMNTEAFF
TRBJ1-3,TRBV7-8,CASSLDGEGNTIYF
TRBJ1-2,TRBV19,CASSARQGRVDGYTF
TRBJ2-5,TRBV7-9,CASSLGGLAETQYF
TRBJ2-2,TRBV7-9,CASSSPRGQALTGELFF
TRBJ2-7,TRBV7-2,CASSLGGGEFYEQYF
TRBJ2-1,TRBV11-2,CASRQAGGSNEQFF
TRBJ2-1,TRBV29-1,CSAVLSYNEQFF
TRBJ1-1,TRBV7-9,CASSETGTGVRTEAFF
TRBJ1-1,TRBV20-1,CSAIWGGNTEAFF
TRBJ1-5,TRBV28,CASSFSGPGSNQPQHF
TRBJ2-1,TRBV12-5,CASGFRSGLAEVQHEQFF
TRBJ1-1,TRBV15,CATTRGGIFAEAFF
TRBJ1-2,TRBV5-4,CASSLDNGELNYGYTF
TRBJ1-6,TRBV7-2,CASSLVAGDNSPLHF
TRBJ1-1,TRBV6-5,CASSYWGGKGTEAFF
TRBJ1-6,TRBV20-1,CSARDGGKNYNSPLHF
TRBJ1-2,TRBV7-2,CASSPTGAKGYTF
TRBJ2-5,TRBV9,CASSVVGTGGETQYF
TRBJ1-1,TRBV27,CASSLSAGGNTEAFF
TRBJ1-5,TRBV11-2,CASSFNRETFNQPQHF
TRBJ1-2,TRBV3-1,CASSPWDPTGSSHGYTF
TRBJ2-5,TRBV11-2,CASSLNILPGAVGLEGESQYF
TRBJ2-7,TRBV7-8,CASSFSHLYEQYF
TRBJ1-6,TRBV4-1,CASSQPGITDLLHF
TRBJ2-7,TRBV7-2,CASSSISQSSVWGEQYF
TRBJ2-4,TRBV5-4,CASSWSGSLAKNIQYF
TRBJ1-3,TRBV19,CASSDREISGNTIYF
TRBJ2-5,TRBV2,CASSAQGRQETQYF
TRBJ1-5,TRBV7-8,CASSPLQGLSNQPQHF
TRBJ2-1,TRBV7-2,CASRPAGGRYNEQFF
TRBJ2-3,TRBV29-1,CSARESGGVGDTQYF
TRBJ2-3,TRBV2,CASSETDTQYF
TRBJ2-7,TRBV29-1,CSVGAGGVEQYF
TRBJ2-1,TRBV5-4,CASSLPAEYNEQFF
TRBJ2-7,TRBV23-1,CASPAHSSYEQYF
TRBJ2-3,TRBV19,CAEGGRTDTQYF
TRBJ1-6,TRBV7-2,CASSLLGPMDSPLHF